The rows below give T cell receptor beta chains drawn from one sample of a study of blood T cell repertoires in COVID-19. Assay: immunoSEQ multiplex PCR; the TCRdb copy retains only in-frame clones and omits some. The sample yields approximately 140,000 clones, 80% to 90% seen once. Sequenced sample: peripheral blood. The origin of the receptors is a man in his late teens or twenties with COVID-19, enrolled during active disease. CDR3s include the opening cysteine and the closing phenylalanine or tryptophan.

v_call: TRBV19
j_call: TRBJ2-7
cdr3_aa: CASSTPGRGIYEQYF

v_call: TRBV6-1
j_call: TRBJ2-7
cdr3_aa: CASSEWRGIYEQYF

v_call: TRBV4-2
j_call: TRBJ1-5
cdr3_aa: CASSQDRQGRVSNQPQHF

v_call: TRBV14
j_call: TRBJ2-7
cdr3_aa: CASSQGQGHTSYEQYF

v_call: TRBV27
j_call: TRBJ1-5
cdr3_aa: CASSSGGPGGPQHF

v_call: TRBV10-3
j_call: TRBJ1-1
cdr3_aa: CAISDRVGRDAEAFF

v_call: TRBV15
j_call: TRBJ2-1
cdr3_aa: CATSRETSGNYNEQFF

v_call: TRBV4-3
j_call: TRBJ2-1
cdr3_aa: CASSQGSSGRGGEQFF

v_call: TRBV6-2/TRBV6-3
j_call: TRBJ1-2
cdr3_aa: CASSTGPGTGPTYGYTF

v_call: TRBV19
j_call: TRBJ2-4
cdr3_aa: CASSIAGDKNIQYF

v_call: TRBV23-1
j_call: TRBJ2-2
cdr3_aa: CASSLAGGILAGTGELFF

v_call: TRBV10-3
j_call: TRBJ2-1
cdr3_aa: CAISETTSGRRSEQFF

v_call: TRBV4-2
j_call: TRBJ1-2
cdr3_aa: CASSQVDRDHSGYTF

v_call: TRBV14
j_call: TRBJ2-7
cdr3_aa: CASSQGVGGGYEQYF

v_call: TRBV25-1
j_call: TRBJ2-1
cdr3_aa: CASTPGKHEQFF

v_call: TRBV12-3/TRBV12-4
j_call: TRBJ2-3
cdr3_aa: CASSSQDTQYF

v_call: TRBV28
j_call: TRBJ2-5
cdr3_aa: CASSSPGQGIKTQYF

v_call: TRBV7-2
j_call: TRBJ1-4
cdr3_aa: CASSLSQGNEKLLF

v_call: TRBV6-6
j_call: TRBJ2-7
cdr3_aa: CASSAGTGSYEQYF

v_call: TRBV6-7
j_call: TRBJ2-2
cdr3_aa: CASSREGAVTGELFF

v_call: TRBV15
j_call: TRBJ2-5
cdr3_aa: CATSRDRGQGGGTQYF

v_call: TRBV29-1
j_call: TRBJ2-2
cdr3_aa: CSVVGSGTGELFF

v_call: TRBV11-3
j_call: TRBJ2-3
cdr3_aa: CASSLGGLTDTQYF

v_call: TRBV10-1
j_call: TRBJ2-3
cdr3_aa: CASSESAGLAGTDTQYF

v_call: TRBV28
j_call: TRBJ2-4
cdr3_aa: CASSPFLAGVAKNIQYF

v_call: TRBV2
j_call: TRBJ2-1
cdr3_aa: CASKEAENSNEQFF

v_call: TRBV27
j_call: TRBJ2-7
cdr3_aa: CASSALSGGPNEQYF

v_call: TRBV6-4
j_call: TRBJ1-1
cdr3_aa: CASSDSRDLLKAYNTEAFF

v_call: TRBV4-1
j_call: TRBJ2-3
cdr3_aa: CASSQLAHAVDTQYF

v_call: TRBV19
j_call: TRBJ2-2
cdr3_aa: CASNKKRGVIAGELFF